The 15 T cell receptor beta chains reported below all come from one sample, sequenced in a study of cytotoxic CD8 clonotypes in ibrutinib-treated CLL. Here immunoSEQ multiplex PCR was the method, and the copy in TCRdb shows in-frame clones only, minus some. The data show over 25,000 clones, 62% seen once. The specimen comprised PBMCs, sampled before ibrutinib treatment. These receptor sequences come from a human donor with chronic lymphocytic leukemia.

The chain uses TRBV18 and TRBJ1-4; a possible D gene is TRBD1 (5 bases). CDR1 and CDR2 from the germline V gene are KGHSH and LQKENI. The CDR3 runs 16 residues. The V and J ends lost 6 bases and 0 bases respectively, with 14 bases between them. The CDR3 bases are TGTGCCAGCTCCCTGTTGCAGGGTTCAACTAATGAAAAACTGTTTTTT. Residues: CASSLLQGSTNEKLFF.

As DNA, the CDR3 is TGTGCCAGCAGCCAACTAGCGGGGGTACACAATGAGCAGTTCTTC. The encoded protein is CASSQLAGVHNEQFF. This chain links TRBV11-2 with TRBJ2-1; 11 bases line up with TRBD2. Germline V CDR1 and CDR2: SGHAT, FQNNGV. V lost 5 bases and J lost 5; bases outside the gene matches: 5. This CDR3 spans 15 amino acids.

As concerns this clone: This specimen includes other DNA sequences encoding the same CDR3. The CDR3 sequence: CASRTSGGGTDTQYF. CDR3 DNA sequence: TGTGCCAGTCGTACCTCAGGGGGCGGCACAGATACGCAGTATTTT. The rearrangement links TRBV19 to TRBJ2-3; TRBD1 agrees at 8 bases. V lost 8 bases to trimming and J lost 1 base; unmatched junction nucleotides: 8. The CDR3 runs 15 residues. Germline V gene sequence: CDR1 LNHDA, CDR2 SQIVND (reference sequence).

The CDR3 DNA reads TGCAGCGCTGTAAGGGTGAACACTGAAGCTTTCTTT. Protein sequence: CSAVRVNTEAFF. V and J are TRBV29-1 and TRBJ1-1, with D unclear. Trimming pared 7 bases from V and 0 bases from J, leaving 9 bases between. The CDR3 spans 12 residues. Germline V gene sequence: CDR1 SQVTM, CDR2 ANQGSEA. Drawing the rest from reference TRBV29-1 and TRBJ1-1, the complete variable domain is SAVISQKPSRDICQRGTSLTIQCQVDSQVTMMFWYRQQPGQSLTLIATANQGSEATYESGFVIDKFPISRPNLTFSTLTVSNMSPEDSSIYLCSAVRVNTEAFFGQGTRLTVV.

This chain uses TRBV4-1 with TRBJ1-4; no reliable D call. Between the trimmed V and J ends, which lost 8 bases and 6 bases, there was a span of 13 bases. The CDR3 consists of 13 residues. CDR1 and CDR2 (germline): MGHRA, YSYEKL. The CDR3 region has the DNA TGCGCCAGCGGTGGAGGGCCCTATGAAAAACTGTTTTTT. Residues: CASGGGPYEKLFF.

This clone was counted between two and nine times. The genes are TRBV10-1 and TRBJ2-3, with TRBD2 matching 13 bases. The trim removed 2 bases at V and 6 bases at J, leaving 2 bases unmatched. The CDR3 is 15 residues long. Germline V gene data show CDR1 as WNHNN and CDR2 as SYGVQD (reference sequence). This CDR3 is CASSEGTSGADTQYF. The CDR3 DNA reads TGCGCCAGCAGTGAGGGGACTAGCGGGGCCGATACGCAGTATTTT.

This clone was counted once. The V and J genes are TRBV10-3 and TRBJ2-7; no clear D. Between the trimmed V and J ends, which lost 4 bases and 0 bases, there was a span of 7 bases. The CDR3 runs to 13 residues. Germline V CDR1 and CDR2: ENHRY, SYGVKD. As DNA, the CDR3 is TGTGCCATCAGTGCAAGCAGCTCCTACGAGCAGTACTTC. This encodes CAISASSSYEQYF.

The chain carries TRBV4-1 and TRBJ1-6, with D possibly TRBD1 on 6 matching bases. The germline V gene has CDR1 MGHRA and CDR2 YSYEKL. Between the trimmed V and J ends, which lost 4 bases and 5 bases, there was a span of 12 bases. The CDR3 sequence is 15 residues long. The DNA for the CDR3 is TGCGCCAGCAGCCTAGGGACACAAGATAATTCACCCCTCCACTTT. It is translated as CASSLGTQDNSPLHF.

This clone was counted between two and nine times. The rearrangement links TRBV4-2 to TRBJ2-3; 8 nucleotides align to TRBD2. The trim removed 2 bases at V and 3 bases at J, leaving 4 bases unmatched. Per the germline V gene, CDR1 is LGHNA and CDR2 is YNFKEQ. The CDR3 is 15 amino acids. CDR3 in DNA: TGTGCCAGCAGCCAACCGGGACTAGGGACAGATACGCAGTATTTT. Encoded protein: CASSQPGLGTDTQYF.

This clone was seen only a few times. This chain links TRBV12-5 with TRBJ2-1; 7 bases fit TRBD1. J was trimmed by 6 bases and V by 7 bases; bases with no gene match: 9. The CDR3 extends over 14 amino acids. CDR1 is LGHNT, CDR2 FRNRAP, per germline. The CDR3 bases are TGTGCTAGTGCCTGGGGGACAGTACTCAATGAGCAGTTCTTC. This codes for CASAWGTVLNEQFF.

This CDR3 reads CASEVGRLRGEQFF. The CDR3 bases are TGTGCCAGCGAGGTTGGGCGGCTTCGGGGGGAGCAGTTCTTC. The chain employs TRBV6-1 and TRBJ2-1; D perhaps matches TRBD2 (6 bases). This CDR3 spans 14 amino acids. V was pared by 8 bases and J by 10 bases, with 21 bases between. Germline-derived CDR1 and CDR2 are MNHNS and SASEGT.

This clone was seen only a few times. V is TRBV28 and J is TRBJ1-5, with TRBD1 matching 7 bases. Germline lookup yields CDR1 MDHEN and CDR2 SYDVKM. This CDR3 comprises 15 residues. J was trimmed by 6 bases and V by 7 bases; bases with no gene match: 12. The CDR3 sequence is CASNPRGQGGQPQHF. Here the CDR3 DNA reads TGTGCCAGCAACCCTCGTGGGCAGGGGGGTCAGCCCCAGCATTTT.

This clone is large (0.1 to 1%) within its sample. The V gene is TRBV7-9, the J gene TRBJ1-2; 7 bases map to TRBD1. J was trimmed by 5 bases and V by 4 bases; bases with no gene match: 10. Germline lookup yields CDR1 SEHNR and CDR2 FQNEAQ (reference sequence). The CDR3 spans 15 residues. The CDR3 nucleotides read TGTGCCAGCAGCTCGCACCGACAGGGAAAGTATGGCTACACCTTC. It yields the protein CASSSHRQGKYGYTF. Together with reference TRBV7-9 and TRBJ1-2, the CDR3 gives the full variable domain: DTGVSQNPRHKITKRGQNVTFRCDPISEHNRLYWYRQTLGQGPEFLTYFQNEAQLEKSRLLSDRFSAERPKGSFSTLEIQRTEQGDSAMYLCASSSHRQGKYGYTFGSGTRLTVV.

J is TRBJ2-3 and V is TRBV28; D is uncertain. The CDR3 is 13 residues long. Germline V gene sequence: CDR1 MDHEN, CDR2 SYDVKM. Trimming cost V 6 bases and J 0 bases, with 7 bases left between them. CDR3 sequence (DNA): TGTGCCAGCAGCCCGACCAGCACAGATACGCAGTATTTT. Translating gives CASSPTSTDTQYF.

The chain employs TRBV28 and TRBJ2-5; D gene ambiguous. Germline loops: CDR1 MDHEN, CDR2 SYDVKM. The CDR3 sequence is 10 residues long. The germline V and J ends were trimmed by 9 bases and 2 bases, with 4 bases remaining between them. The CDR3 sequence: CASSQETQYF. The CDR3 DNA sequence: TGTGCCAGTTCGCAAGAGACCCAGTACTTC. The variable domain in full, completed from reference TRBV28 and TRBJ2-5, reads DVKVTQSSRYLVKRTGEKVFLECVQDMDHENMFWYRQDPGLGLRLIYFSYDVKMKEKGDIPEGYSVSREKKERFSLILESASTNQTSMYLCASSQETQYFGPGTRLLVL.